This T cell receptor beta chain was observed in a study of T cells in Graves' hyperthyroidism and ophthalmopathy. This clonotype showed up many times. RNA transcripts were the template for amplifying TCR beta CDR3 regions. First-round RT-PCR with HTBI primers amplified the TCR CDR3 region. TCRdb passed the multiplex PCR reads through MiXCR, listing each CDR3 protein once. The profile covers about 560,000 distinct CDR3 sequences, with roughly a sixth appearing a single time and about 20% taken by the ten largest. The CDR3 has 15 residues. The trim removed 6 bases at V and 2 bases at J, leaving 8 bases unmatched.

This TCR came from a woman aged 18-29 years with Graves' hyperthyroidism. The rearrangement links TRBV12-3 or TRBV12-4 to TRBJ2-5, with TRBD1 identical over 8 bases. The specimen was blood. CDR3 region: CASSPWTGQQETQYF. The CDR3 DNA is TGTGCCAGCAGCCCTTGGACAGGGCAGCAAGAGACCCAGTACTTC.